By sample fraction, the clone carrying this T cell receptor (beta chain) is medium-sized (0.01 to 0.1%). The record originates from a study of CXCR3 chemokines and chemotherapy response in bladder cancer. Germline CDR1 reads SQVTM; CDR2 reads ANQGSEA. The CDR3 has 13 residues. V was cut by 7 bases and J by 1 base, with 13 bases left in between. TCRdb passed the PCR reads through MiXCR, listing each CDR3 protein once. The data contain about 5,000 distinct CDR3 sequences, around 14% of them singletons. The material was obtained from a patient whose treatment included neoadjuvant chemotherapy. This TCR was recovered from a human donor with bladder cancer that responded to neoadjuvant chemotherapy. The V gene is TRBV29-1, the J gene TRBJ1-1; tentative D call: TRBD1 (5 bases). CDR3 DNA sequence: TGCAGCGGGGGGTCGGGTCCGAACACTGAAGCTTTCTTT. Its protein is CSGGSGPNTEAFF.